The 20 T cell receptor beta chains listed next were all sequenced from one sample in a study of shared clonotypes between healthy human individuals. TCRdb's copy holds only in-frame clones and misses some; the assay was immunoSEQ multiplex PCR. The repertoire includes over a million clones, about 77% of them detected once, and approximately 1.5% sits in the top ten. Sequencing was done on a sample of memory CD4+ T cells sorted from blood. The sample's subset: CD45RA-negative fraction. The source of these receptors is a man aged 18 to 29 in good health.

The V and J genes are TRBV19 and TRBJ2-7, with D possibly called TRBD1 or TRBD2 (6 bases each). The germline V and J ends were trimmed by 7 bases and 5 bases, with 15 bases remaining between them. Germline V gene lookup returns CDR1 LNHDA and CDR2 SQIVND (reference sequence). The CDR3 runs to 13 residues. The CDR3, as DNA: TGTGCCAGTACGGGGGCCCCGCGAAACGAGCAGTACTTC. It encodes CASTGAPRNEQYF. Based on the CDR3 plus reference TRBV19 and TRBJ2-7, the full variable domain is DGGITQSPKYLFRKEGQNVTLSCEQNLNHDAMYWYRQDPGQGLRLIYYSQIVNDFQKGDIAEGYSVSREKKESFPLTVTSAQKNPTAFYLCASTGAPRNEQYFGPGTRLTVT.

This chain joins TRBV7-3 and TRBJ2-1; the D gene is possibly TRBD2 (5 bases). The CDR3 loop spans 14 amino acids. In germline, CDR1 is SGHTA, CDR2 FQGTGA. Between the trimmed V and J ends, which lost 5 bases and 9 bases, there was a span of 17 bases. CDR3 nucleotides: TGTGCCAGCAGCCTCACTAGTCCCGGAGGTGAGCAGTTCTTC. Translating it yields CASSLTSPGGEQFF.

The CDR3 reads CASRRDRDRGPGYTF. As DNA, the CDR3 is TGTGCCAGTAGAAGAGACCGGGACAGGGGACCTGGCTACACCTTC. The chain employs TRBV19 and TRBJ1-2; 10 bases line up with TRBD1. The germline CDR1 and CDR2 sequences are LNHDA and SQIVND (reference sequence). CDR3 length equals 15 residues. V trimming: 6 bases; J trimming: 7 bases; junction bases outside the gene matches: 11.

This chain joins TRBV19 and TRBJ1-1, with D perhaps matching TRBD1 (5 bases). The CDR3 has 15 amino acids. Trimming took off 7 bases at V and 0 bases at J, with 15 bases between the two ends. Germline V lookup: CDR1 LNHDA, CDR2 SQIVND (reference sequence). CDR3: CASKVQGSMNTEAFF. The CDR3 coding sequence is TGTGCCAGTAAAGTTCAGGGATCCATGAACACTGAAGCTTTCTTT.

The chain is built from TRBV9 and TRBJ2-3, with D hard to call. Per the germline V gene, CDR1 is SGDLS and CDR2 is YYNGEE. This CDR3 is 16 amino acids long. V lost 3 bases and J lost 6, with 20 bases in between. For the CDR3, the DNA is TGTGCCAGCAGCGCCCTCCAGGACCATTCCTTCGATACGCAGTATTTT. As protein: CASSALQDHSFDTQYF.

There are a few counts of this clone. The rearrangement links TRBV15 to TRBJ1-1, with D tentatively TRBD1 (6 bases). Looked up from germline, CDR1 is LNHNV and CDR2 is YYDKDF (reference sequence). Trimming took off 0 bases at V and 11 bases at J, with 19 bases between the two ends. There are 15 residues in the CDR3. The CDR3 loop is CATSRDQGPGTTAFF. The DNA of the CDR3 is TGTGCCACCAGCAGAGATCAAGGCCCCGGGACAACGGCTTTCTTT. The full variable domain, completed using reference TRBV15 and TRBJ1-1, is DAMVIQNPRYQVTQFGKPVTLSCSQTLNHNVMYWYQQKSSQAPKLLFHYYDKDFNNEADTPDNFQSRRPNTSFCFLDIRSPGLGDTAMYLCATSRDQGPGTTAFFGQGTRLTVV.

This clone was counted a few times. The V call is TRBV28, the J call TRBJ1-5, with 8 nucleotides matching TRBD1. Germline V gives CDR1 MDHEN, CDR2 SYDVKM. Trimming removed 4 bases from V and 6 bases from J; junction bases left unmatched: 14. The CDR3 runs to 17 residues. CDR3 DNA sequence: TGTGCCAGCAGTTCAAGGACAGGGCGGACACTCAGTCAGCCCCAGCATTTT. Its protein product is CASSSRTGRTLSQPQHF. The variable domain in full, with the rest retrieved from reference TRBV28 and TRBJ1-5, is DVKVTQSSRYLVKRTGEKVFLECVQDMDHENMFWYRQDPGLGLRLIYFSYDVKMKEKGDIPEGYSVSREKKERFSLILESASTNQTSMYLCASSSRTGRTLSQPQHFGDGTRLSIL.

This clone was picked up one time. The chain recombines TRBV14 with TRBJ1-3; TRBD1 is a possible D gene (5 bases). Germline V CDR1 and CDR2: SGHDN, FVKESK. V was trimmed by 3 bases and J by 0 bases, leaving 12 bases between them. The CDR3 has 16 amino acids. The CDR3 DNA reads as TGTGCCAGCAGCCAGAACAGGCCTATCTCTGGAAACACCATATATTTT. Translating it yields CASSQNRPISGNTIYF.

The gene calls are TRBV4-3 and TRBJ2-1; D gene ambiguous. The CDR3 is 13 residues long. V dropped 5 bases and J dropped 9 bases, with 14 bases sitting between them. The germline V gene has CDR1 LGHNA and CDR2 YSLEER. The CDR3 sequence is CASSLTAPGEQFF. The CDR3 DNA reads as TGCGCCAGCAGCTTGACGGCCCCCGGTGAGCAGTTCTTC.

The J gene is TRBJ1-6, the V gene TRBV19, with unresolved D. Germline V lookup: CDR1 LNHDA, CDR2 SQIVND (reference sequence). V shed 6 bases and J shed 6 bases, with 6 bases lying between them. The CDR3 runs 12 residues. CDR3 in DNA: TGTGCCAGTAGGGATCCTAATTCACCCCTCCACTTT. Its protein product is CASRDPNSPLHF.

V and J are TRBV9 and TRBJ2-3; 8 bases fit TRBD2. The V and J ends lost 3 bases and 3 bases, in that order; junction bases with no gene match: 12. From germline, CDR1 is SGDLS and CDR2 YYNGEE. The CDR3 consists of 17 residues. This CDR3 is CASSAGEGGRRTDTQYF. The CDR3 region has the DNA TGTGCCAGCAGCGCCGGAGAGGGCGGGAGGAGGACAGATACGCAGTATTTT.

V and J are TRBV5-8 and TRBJ2-7; D is perhaps TRBD1 (6 bases). The CDR3 is 13 amino acids. Germline CDR1 and CDR2: SGHTS and YDEGEE. V lost 0 bases to trimming and J lost 5 bases, with 9 bases between them. This chain's CDR3 is CASSLDRVNEQYF. CDR3 DNA: TGTGCCAGCAGCTTGGACAGGGTGAACGAGCAGTACTTC.

The chain combines TRBV7-2 with TRBJ2-2; D might be TRBD2 (6 bases). Germline V CDR1 and CDR2: SGHTA, FQGNSA. The CDR3 length is 15 residues. V was clipped by 1 base and J by 8 bases, with 14 bases between them. The CDR3 DNA reads as TGTGCCAGCAGCTTAGTTCGGACTATTAATGGGGAGCTGTTTTTT. This codes for CASSLVRTINGELFF.

This clone was observed once. The chain couples TRBV7-2 to TRBJ2-1; the match to TRBD1 covers 8 bases. The CDR3 runs 14 residues. Germline V gene sequence: CDR1 SGHTA, CDR2 FQGNSA. Germline trimming cut 3 bases from V and 13 bases from J; bases unmatched to any gene: 11. The CDR3 bases are TGTGCCAGCAGCTTCGGGGGACAGGATCGAAGACAGTTCTTC. The encoded protein is CASSFGGQDRRQFF.

The chain combines TRBV5-6 with TRBJ2-3, with D hard to call. The CDR3 contains 13 residues. CDR1 SGHDT and CDR2 YYEEEE come from the germline V gene. Trimming pared 3 bases from V and 15 bases from J, leaving 20 bases between. CDR3 nucleotides: TGTGCCAGCAGCTCCCGAAGGACCCGTAGTAATTATTTT. Its protein product is CASSSRRTRSNYF.

About this clone itself: Other DNA sequences in this sample translate to the same CDR3. This chain uses TRBV9 with TRBJ2-1; D gene unclear. CDR3 length equals 15 residues. V gave up 1 base and J gave up 0 bases, with 8 bases separating them. The germline V gene encodes CDR1 SGDLS and CDR2 YYNGEE. CDR3 amino acids: CASSVQVSSYNEQFF. In nucleotides, the CDR3 is TGTGCCAGCAGCGTACAGGTCAGCTCCTACAATGAGCAGTTCTTC.

The chain carries TRBV5-1 and TRBJ2-6; no firm D call. V shed 4 bases and J shed 1 base, with 6 bases lying between them. Germline CDR1 SGHRS, CDR2 YFSETQ. This CDR3 is built from 14 residues. This chain's CDR3 is CASSLISGANVLTF. The CDR3 region has the DNA TGCGCCAGCAGCCTGATTTCTGGGGCCAACGTCCTGACTTTC.

The chain recombines TRBV5-8 with TRBJ2-2; perhaps TRBD1 as D (6 bases). Germline V CDR1 and CDR2: SGHTS, YDEGEE. The CDR3 sequence is 15 residues long. The V end was cut by 4 bases, the J end by 6 bases, with 16 bases between. This CDR3 is CASSQRGRRSGELFF. The CDR3 nucleotides read TGTGCCAGCAGCCAGAGGGGGAGAAGATCCGGGGAGCTGTTTTTT.

This clone appeared many times. The gene calls are TRBV7-9 and TRBJ2-2; D is unresolved. V lost 2 bases and J 7 bases, leaving 5 bases between the germline ends. The CDR3 has 12 amino acids. CDR1 is SEHNR and CDR2 is FQNEAQ in the germline V gene (reference sequence). The CDR3 bases are TGTGCCAGCAGCTTAAAGCTCGGGGAGCTGTTTTTT. It yields the protein CASSLKLGELFF.

The rearrangement joins TRBV9 to TRBJ2-3, with D unresolved. V lost 0 bases, J lost 2 bases, and 7 bases lay in between. Germline V gene data show CDR1 as SGDLS and CDR2 as YYNGEE. This CDR3 comprises 14 residues. CDR3 region: CASSVAAFTDTQYF. The CDR3 DNA reads TGTGCCAGCAGCGTAGCAGCGTTCACAGATACGCAGTATTTT.